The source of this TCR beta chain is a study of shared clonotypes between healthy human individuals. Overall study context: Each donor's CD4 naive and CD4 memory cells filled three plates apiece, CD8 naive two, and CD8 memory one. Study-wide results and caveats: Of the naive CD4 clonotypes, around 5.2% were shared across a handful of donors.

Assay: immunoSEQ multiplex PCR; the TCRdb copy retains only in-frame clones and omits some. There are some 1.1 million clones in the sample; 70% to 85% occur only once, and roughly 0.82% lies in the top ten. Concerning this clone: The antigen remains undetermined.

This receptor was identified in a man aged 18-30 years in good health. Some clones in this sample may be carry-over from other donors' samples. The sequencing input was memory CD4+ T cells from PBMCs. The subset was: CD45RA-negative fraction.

The DNA for the CDR3 is TGTGCCAGCAGCTTAGGTGGGACAGGGCTGTACTCTGGAAACACCATATATTTT. Translation: CASSLGGTGLYSGNTIYF. This chain connects TRBV7-9 to TRBJ1-3; 9 bases fit TRBD1. V dropped 1 base and J dropped 0; count of bases not matched to a gene: 7. The germline V gene has CDR1 SEHNR and CDR2 FQNEAQ (reference sequence). The CDR3 contains 18 residues.